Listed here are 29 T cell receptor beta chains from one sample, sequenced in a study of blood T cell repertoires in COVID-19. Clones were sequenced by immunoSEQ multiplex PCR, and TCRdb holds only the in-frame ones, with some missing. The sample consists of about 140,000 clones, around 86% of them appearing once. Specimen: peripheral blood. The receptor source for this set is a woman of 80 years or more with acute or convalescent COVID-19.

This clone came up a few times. CDR3 amino acids: CASSQGLPVGNQPQHF. For the CDR3, the DNA is TGCGCCAGCAGCCAAGGTCTCCCAGTCGGCAATCAGCCCCAGCATTTT. This chain joins TRBV4-1 and TRBJ1-5; D is uncertain. Per germline, CDR1 MGHRA and CDR2 YSYEKL. The CDR3 runs to 16 residues. The V gene lost 1 base and the J gene lost 2 bases, with 12 bases spanning the gap.

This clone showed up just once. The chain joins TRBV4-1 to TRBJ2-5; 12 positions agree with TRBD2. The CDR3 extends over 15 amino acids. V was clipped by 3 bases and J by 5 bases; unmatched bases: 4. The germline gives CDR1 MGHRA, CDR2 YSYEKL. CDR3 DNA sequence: TGCGCCAGCAGCCAGGCTAGCGGGAGGGCGGAGACCCAGTACTTC. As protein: CASSQASGRAETQYF.

Here the CDR3 DNA reads TGCGCCAGCAGCCTCACAGGGACTGGAAACACCATATATTTT. This translates into CASSLTGTGNTIYF. This rearrangement joins TRBV5-1 to TRBJ1-3, with D perhaps TRBD1 (6 bases). The CDR3 is 14 amino acids. Germline V gene lookup returns CDR1 SGHRS and CDR2 YFSETQ. Trimming removed 4 bases from V and 2 bases from J, with 10 bases in between.

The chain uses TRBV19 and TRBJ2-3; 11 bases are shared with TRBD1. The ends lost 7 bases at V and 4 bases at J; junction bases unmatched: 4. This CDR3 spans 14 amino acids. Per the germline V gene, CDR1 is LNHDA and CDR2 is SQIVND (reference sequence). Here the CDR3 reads CASMGQGVPDTQYF. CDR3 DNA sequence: TGTGCCAGTATGGGACAGGGGGTTCCAGATACGCAGTATTTT. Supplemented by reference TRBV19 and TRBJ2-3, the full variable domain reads DGGITQSPKYLFRKEGQNVTLSCEQNLNHDAMYWYRQDPGQGLRLIYYSQIVNDFQKGDIAEGYSVSREKKESFPLTVTSAQKNPTAFYLCASMGQGVPDTQYFGPGTRLTVL.

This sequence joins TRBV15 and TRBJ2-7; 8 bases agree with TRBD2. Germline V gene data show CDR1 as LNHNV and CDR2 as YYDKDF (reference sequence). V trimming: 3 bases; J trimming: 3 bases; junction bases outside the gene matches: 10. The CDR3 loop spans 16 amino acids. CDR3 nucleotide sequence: TGTGCCACCAGCAGGGGTTCCGGACTAGCCCTCTACGAGCAGTACTTC. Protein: CATSRGSGLALYEQYF. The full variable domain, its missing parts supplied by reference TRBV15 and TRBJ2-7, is DAMVIQNPRYQVTQFGKPVTLSCSQTLNHNVMYWYQQKSSQAPKLLFHYYDKDFNNEADTPDNFQSRRPNTSFCFLDIRSPGLGDTAMYLCATSRGSGLALYEQYFGPGTRLTVT.

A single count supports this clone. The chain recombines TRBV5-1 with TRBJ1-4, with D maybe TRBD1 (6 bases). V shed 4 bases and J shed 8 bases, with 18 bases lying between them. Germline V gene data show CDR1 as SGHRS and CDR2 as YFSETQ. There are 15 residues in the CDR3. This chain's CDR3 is CASSPPGWGHEKLFF. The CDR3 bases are TGCGCCAGCAGCCCCCCCGGGTGGGGGCACGAAAAACTGTTTTTT.

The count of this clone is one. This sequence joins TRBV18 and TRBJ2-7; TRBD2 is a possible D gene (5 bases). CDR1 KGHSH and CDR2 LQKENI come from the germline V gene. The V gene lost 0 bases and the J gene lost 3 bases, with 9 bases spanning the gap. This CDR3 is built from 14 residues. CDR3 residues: CASSPPIGVYEQYF. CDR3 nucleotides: TGTGCCAGCTCACCACCGATCGGGGTCTACGAGCAGTACTTC.

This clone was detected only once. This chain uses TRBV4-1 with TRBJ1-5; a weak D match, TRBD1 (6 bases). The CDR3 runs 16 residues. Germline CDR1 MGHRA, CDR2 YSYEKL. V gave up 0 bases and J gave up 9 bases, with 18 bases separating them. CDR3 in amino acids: CASSQEVTGPGRPQHF. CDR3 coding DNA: TGCGCCAGCAGCCAAGAGGTCACAGGGCCGGGGCGGCCCCAGCATTTT.

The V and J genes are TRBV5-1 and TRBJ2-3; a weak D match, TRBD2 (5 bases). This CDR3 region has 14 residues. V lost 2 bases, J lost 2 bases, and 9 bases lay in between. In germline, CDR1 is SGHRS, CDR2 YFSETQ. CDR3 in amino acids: CASSLEGYTDTQYF. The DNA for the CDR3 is TGCGCCAGCAGCTTAGAGGGCTACACAGATACGCAGTATTTT.

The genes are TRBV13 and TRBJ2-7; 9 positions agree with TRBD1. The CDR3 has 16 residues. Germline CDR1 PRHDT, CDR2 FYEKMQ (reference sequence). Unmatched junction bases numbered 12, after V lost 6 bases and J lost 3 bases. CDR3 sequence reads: CASSKRSGQGYYEQYF. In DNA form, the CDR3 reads TGTGCCAGCAGTAAGCGCTCGGGACAGGGCTACTACGAGCAGTACTTC.

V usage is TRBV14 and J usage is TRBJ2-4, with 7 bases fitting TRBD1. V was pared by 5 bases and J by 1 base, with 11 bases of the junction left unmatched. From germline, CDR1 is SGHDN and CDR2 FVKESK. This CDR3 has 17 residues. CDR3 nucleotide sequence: TGTGCCAGCAGCGGACAGGAGCGGAGTGGGGCCAAAAACATTCAGTACTTC. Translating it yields CASSGQERSGAKNIQYF.

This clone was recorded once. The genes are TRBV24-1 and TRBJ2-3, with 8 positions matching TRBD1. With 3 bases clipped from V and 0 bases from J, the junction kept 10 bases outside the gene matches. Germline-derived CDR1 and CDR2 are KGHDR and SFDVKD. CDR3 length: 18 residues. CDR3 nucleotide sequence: TGTGCCACCAGTGATCTCGATCCGGGACAGGCAAGCACAGATACGCAGTATTTT. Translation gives CATSDLDPGQASTDTQYF.

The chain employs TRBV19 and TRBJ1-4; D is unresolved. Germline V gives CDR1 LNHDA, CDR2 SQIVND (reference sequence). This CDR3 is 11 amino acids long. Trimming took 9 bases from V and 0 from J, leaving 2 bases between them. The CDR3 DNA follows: TGTGCCAGCGCAACTAATGAAAAACTGTTTTTT. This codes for CASATNEKLFF. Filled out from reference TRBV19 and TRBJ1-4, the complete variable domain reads DGGITQSPKYLFRKEGQNVTLSCEQNLNHDAMYWYRQDPGQGLRLIYYSQIVNDFQKGDIAEGYSVSREKKESFPLTVTSAQKNPTAFYLCASATNEKLFFGSGTQLSVL.

The CDR3 here is CASSRSGGRGETQYF. DNA of the CDR3: TGTGCCAGCAGCCGTAGCGGGGGGAGAGGAGAGACCCAGTACTTC. The J gene is TRBJ2-5, the V gene TRBV9, with 10 nucleotides matching TRBD2. The CDR3 has 15 residues. The germline CDR1 and CDR2 sequences are SGDLS and YYNGEE. V lost 4 bases, J lost 4 bases, and 7 bases stayed unmatched.

The CDR3 protein is CASSLQTPSYEQYF. The CDR3 DNA follows: TGTGCCAGCAGTTTACAAACTCCCTCCTACGAGCAGTACTTC. The V call is TRBV27, the J call TRBJ2-7; no reliable D call. The germline V gene has CDR1 MNHEY and CDR2 SMNVEV (reference sequence). Trimming shortened V by 2 bases and J by 0 bases, and 8 bases separated the two germline ends. This CDR3 is 14 amino acids long.

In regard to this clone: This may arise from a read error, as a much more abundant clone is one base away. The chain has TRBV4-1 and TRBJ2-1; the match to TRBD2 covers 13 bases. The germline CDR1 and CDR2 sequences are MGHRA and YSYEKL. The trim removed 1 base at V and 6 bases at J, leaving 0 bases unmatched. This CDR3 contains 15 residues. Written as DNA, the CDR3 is TGCGCCAGCAGCCAAGGACTAGCGGGAGGCAATGAGCAGTTCTTC. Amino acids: CASSQGLAGGNEQFF.

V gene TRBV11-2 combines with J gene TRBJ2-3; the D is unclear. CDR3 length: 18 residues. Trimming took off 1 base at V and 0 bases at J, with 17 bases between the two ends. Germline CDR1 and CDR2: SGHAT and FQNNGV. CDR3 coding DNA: TGTGCCAGCAGCTTAGCTTTAACAGCCGCCAGTAGCACAGATACGCAGTATTTT. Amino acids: CASSLALTAASSTDTQYF.

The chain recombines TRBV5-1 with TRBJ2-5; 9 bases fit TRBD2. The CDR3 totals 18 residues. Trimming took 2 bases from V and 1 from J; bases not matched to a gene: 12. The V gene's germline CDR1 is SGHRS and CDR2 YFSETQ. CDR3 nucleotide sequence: TGCGCCAGCAGCTTTATCAGCGGGGGGTCTTATATCCAAGAGACCCAGTACTTC. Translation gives CASSFISGGSYIQETQYF.

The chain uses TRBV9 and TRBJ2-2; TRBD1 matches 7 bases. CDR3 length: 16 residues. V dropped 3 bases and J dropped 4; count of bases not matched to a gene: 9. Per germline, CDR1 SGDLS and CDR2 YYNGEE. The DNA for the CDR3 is TGTGCCAGCAGCGCGTCCGGGACAGAGGGCACCGGGGAGCTGTTTTTT. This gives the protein CASSASGTEGTGELFF.

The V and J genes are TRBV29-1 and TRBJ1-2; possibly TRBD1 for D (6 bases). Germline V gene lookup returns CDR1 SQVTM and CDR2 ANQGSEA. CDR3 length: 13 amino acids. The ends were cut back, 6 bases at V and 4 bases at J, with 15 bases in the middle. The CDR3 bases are TGCAGCGTGGCCCTACAGGGTGGCTATGGCTACACCTTC. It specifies CSVALQGGYGYTF.

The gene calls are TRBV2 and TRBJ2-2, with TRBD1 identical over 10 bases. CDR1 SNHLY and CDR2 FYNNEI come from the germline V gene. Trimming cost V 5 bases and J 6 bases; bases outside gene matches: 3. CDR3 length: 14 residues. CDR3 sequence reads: CASSPDRGPGELFF. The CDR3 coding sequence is TGTGCCAGCAGTCCTGACAGGGGGCCCGGGGAGCTGTTTTTT.

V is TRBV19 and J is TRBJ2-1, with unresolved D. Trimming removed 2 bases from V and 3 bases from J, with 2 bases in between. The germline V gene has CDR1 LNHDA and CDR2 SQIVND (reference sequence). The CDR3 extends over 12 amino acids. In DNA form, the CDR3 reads TGTGCCAGTAGTATACGCTACAATGAGCAGTTCTTC. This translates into CASSIRYNEQFF.

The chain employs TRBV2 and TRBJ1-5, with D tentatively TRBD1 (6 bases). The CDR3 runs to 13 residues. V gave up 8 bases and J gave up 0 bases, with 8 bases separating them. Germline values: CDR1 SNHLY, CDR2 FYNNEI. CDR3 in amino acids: CASWTDSNQPQHF. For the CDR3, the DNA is TGTGCCAGCTGGACAGATAGCAATCAGCCCCAGCATTTT.

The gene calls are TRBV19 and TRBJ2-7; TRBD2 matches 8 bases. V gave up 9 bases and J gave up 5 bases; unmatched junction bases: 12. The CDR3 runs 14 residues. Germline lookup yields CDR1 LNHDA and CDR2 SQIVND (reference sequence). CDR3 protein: CASASGLEGNEQYF. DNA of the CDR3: TGTGCCAGCGCCTCGGGACTAGAAGGAAACGAGCAGTACTTC.

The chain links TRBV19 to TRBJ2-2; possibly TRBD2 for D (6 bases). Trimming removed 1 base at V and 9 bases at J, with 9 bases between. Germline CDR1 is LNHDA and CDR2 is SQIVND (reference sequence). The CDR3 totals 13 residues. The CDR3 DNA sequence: TGTGCCAGTAGTATAGGGGGGGATAGGGAGCTGTTTTTT. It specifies CASSIGGDRELFF.

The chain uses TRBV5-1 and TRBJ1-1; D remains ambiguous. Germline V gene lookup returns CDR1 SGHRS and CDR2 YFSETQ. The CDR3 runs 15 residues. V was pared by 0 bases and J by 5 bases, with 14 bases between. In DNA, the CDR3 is TGCGCCAGCAGCTTGGAGGGCGGGGTTGGGACTGAAGCTTTCTTT. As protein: CASSLEGGVGTEAFF.

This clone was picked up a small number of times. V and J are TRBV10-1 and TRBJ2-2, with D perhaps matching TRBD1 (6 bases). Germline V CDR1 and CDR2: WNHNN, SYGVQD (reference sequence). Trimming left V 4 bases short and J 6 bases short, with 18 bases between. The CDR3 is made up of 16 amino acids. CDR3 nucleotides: TGCGCCAGCAGTGGTACCTTGACAGGCCCAGCCGGGGAGCTGTTTTTT. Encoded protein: CASSGTLTGPAGELFF.

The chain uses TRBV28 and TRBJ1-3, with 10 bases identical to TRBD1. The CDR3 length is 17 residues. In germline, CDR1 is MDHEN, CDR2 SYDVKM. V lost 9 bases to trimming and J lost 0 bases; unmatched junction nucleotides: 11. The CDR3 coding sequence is TGTGCCAGTTGGGGACAGGGGCCTGAGAGCTCTGGAAACACCATATATTTT. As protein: CASWGQGPESSGNTIYF.

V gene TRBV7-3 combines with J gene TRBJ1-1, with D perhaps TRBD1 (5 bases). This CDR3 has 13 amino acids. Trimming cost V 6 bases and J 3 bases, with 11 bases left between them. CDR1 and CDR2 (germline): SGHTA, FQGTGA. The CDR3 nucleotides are TGTGCCAGCAGTCTTCAACAGGACACTGAAGCTTTCTTT. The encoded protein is CASSLQQDTEAFF.